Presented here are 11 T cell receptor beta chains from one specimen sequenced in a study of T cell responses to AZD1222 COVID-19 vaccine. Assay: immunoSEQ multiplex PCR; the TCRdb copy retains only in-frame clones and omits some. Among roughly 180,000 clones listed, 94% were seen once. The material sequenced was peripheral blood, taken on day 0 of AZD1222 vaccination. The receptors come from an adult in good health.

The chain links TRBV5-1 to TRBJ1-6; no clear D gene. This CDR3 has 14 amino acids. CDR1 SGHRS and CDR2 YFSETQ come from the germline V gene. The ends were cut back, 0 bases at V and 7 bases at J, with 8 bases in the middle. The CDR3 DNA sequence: TGCGCCAGCAGCTTGGCTGGACCAAATTCACCCCTCCACTTT. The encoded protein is CASSLAGPNSPLHF. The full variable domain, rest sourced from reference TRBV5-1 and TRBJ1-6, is KAGVTQTPRYLIKTRGQQVTLSCSPISGHRSVSWYQQTPGQGLQFLFEYFSETQRNKGNFPGRFSGRQFSNSRSEMNVSTLELGDSALYLCASSLAGPNSPLHFGNGTRLTVT.

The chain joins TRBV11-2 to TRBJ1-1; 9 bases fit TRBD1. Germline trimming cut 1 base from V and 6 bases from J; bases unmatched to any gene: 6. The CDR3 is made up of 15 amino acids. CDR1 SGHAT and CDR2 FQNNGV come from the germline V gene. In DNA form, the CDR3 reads TGTGCCAGCAGCTTAGCCCGGGACAGGGAGGCTGAAGCTTTCTTT. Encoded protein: CASSLARDREAEAFF.

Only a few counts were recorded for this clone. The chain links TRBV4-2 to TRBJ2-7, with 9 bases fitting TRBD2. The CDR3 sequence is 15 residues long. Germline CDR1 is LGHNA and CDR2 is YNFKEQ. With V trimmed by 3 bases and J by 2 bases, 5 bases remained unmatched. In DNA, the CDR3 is TGTGCCAGCAGCCAGTTACTAGCGGGCCCCTACGAGCAGTACTTC. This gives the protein CASSQLLAGPYEQYF.

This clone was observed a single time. CDR3 sequence reads: CASSPHTRTVSTDTQYF. CDR3 DNA: TGTGCCAGCAGTCCCCATACCAGGACAGTTAGCACAGATACGCAGTATTTT. The chain employs TRBV27 and TRBJ2-3; possibly TRBD1 for D (6 bases). This CDR3 region has 17 residues. Germline CDR1 MNHEY, CDR2 SMNVEV (reference sequence). V was cut by 5 bases and J by 0 bases, with 18 bases left in between.

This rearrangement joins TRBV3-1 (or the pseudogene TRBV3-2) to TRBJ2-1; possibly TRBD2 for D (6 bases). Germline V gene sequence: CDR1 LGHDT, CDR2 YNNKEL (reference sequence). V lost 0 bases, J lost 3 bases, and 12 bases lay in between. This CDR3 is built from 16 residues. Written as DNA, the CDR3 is TGTGCCAGCAGCCAAGATCGGAGCGGGCGCTACAATGAGCAGTTCTTC. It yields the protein CASSQDRSGRYNEQFF.

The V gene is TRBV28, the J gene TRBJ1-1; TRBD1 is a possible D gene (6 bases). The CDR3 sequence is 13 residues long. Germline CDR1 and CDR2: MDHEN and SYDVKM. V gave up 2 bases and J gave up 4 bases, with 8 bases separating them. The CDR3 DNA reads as TGTGCCAGCAGTTTAAAAGGGGGCACTGAAGCTTTCTTT. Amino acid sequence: CASSLKGGTEAFF.

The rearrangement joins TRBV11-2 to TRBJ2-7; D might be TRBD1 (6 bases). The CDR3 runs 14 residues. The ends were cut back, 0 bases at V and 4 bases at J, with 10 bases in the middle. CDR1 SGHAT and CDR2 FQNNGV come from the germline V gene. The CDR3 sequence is CASSLDTGRYEQYF. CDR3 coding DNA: TGTGCCAGCAGCTTAGACACAGGGCGGTACGAGCAGTACTTC.

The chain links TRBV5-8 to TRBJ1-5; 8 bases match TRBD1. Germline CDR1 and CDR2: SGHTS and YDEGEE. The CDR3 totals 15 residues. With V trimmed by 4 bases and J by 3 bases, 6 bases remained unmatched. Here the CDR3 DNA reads TGTGCCAGCAGCATACGACAGGGGACCAATCAGCCCCAGCATTTT. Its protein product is CASSIRQGTNQPQHF.

CDR3 sequence: CASSQDRRGEQFF. The CDR3 DNA reads TGTGCCAGCAGCCAAGATAGGCGAGGTGAGCAGTTCTTC. The V gene is TRBV14, the J gene TRBJ2-1; D is unclear. Germline V gives CDR1 SGHDN, CDR2 FVKESK. CDR3 size: 13 residues. V shed 0 bases and J shed 9 bases, with 9 bases lying between them.

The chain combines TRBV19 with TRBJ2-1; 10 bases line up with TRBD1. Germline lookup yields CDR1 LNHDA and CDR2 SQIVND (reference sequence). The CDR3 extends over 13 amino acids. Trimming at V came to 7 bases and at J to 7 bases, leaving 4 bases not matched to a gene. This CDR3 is CASKRQGANEQFF. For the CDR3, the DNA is TGTGCCAGTAAGCGACAGGGGGCTAATGAGCAGTTCTTC.

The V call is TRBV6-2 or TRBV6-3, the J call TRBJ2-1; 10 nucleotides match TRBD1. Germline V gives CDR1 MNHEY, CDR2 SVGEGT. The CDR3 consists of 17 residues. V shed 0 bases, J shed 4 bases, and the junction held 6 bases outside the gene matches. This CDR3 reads CASSYSKDRGEYNEQFF. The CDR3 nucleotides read TGTGCCAGCAGTTACTCGAAGGACAGGGGGGAATACAATGAGCAGTTCTTC.